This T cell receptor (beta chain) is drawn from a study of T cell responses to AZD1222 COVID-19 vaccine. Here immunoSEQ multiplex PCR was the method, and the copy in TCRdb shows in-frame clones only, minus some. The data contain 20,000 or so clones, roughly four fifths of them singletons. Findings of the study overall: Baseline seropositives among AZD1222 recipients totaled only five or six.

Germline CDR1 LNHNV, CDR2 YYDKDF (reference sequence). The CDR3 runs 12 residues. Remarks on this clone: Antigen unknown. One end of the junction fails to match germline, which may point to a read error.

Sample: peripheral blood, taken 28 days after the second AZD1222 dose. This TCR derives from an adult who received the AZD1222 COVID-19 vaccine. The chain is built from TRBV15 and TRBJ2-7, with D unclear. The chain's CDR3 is CATSRDSYEQYF. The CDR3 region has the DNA TGTGCCACCAGCCGAGACTCCTACGAGCAGTACTTC. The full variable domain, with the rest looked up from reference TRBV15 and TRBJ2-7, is DAMVIQNPRYQVTQFGKPVTLSCSQTLNHNVMYWYQQKSSQAPKLLFHYYDKDFNNEADTPDNFQSRRPNTSFCFLDIRSPGLGDTAMYLCATSRDSYEQYFGPGTRLTVT.